The 32 T cell receptor beta chains listed next were all sequenced from one sample in a study of vaccination effects on CD4 cells after COVID-19. What these receptors recognize is not known. The repertoire was sequenced with immunoSEQ multiplex PCR; TCRdb's copy has only in-frame clones and lacks some. The repertoire holds tens of thousands of clones, with around 80% as singletons. Within the ViraFEST assay, antigen-specific CD4+ T cells underwent expansion with viral peptide pools prior to sequencing. On approximately day 9 of culture, CD4+ T cells were separated out. Two-dose BNT162b2 or mRNA-1273 vaccination was given to participants. The starting material was CD4+ T cells from PBMCs cultured with HCoV-229E spike peptides, obtained after COVID-19 vaccination. These receptor sequences come from a human donor who received a COVID-19 vaccine.

The chain joins TRBV24-1 to TRBJ1-1, with D tentatively TRBD1 (5 bases). V shed 5 bases and J shed 4 bases, with 10 bases lying between them. From germline, CDR1 is KGHDR and CDR2 SFDVKD. This CDR3 has 13 amino acids. The CDR3 coding sequence is TGTGCCACCAGTGGAGGGGTGGGCACTGAAGCTTTCTTT. Its protein product is CATSGGVGTEAFF.

The table lists this clone with a count of one. V usage is TRBV28 and J usage is TRBJ1-2; possible D gene TRBD1, 5 bases. Germline-derived CDR1 and CDR2 are MDHEN and SYDVKM. This CDR3 region has 15 residues. The V and J ends lost 8 bases and 0 bases respectively, with 16 bases between them. CDR3 region: CASLMPGSTNYGYTF. In DNA form, the CDR3 reads TGTGCCAGCCTTATGCCAGGGAGCACTAACTATGGCTACACCTTC.

The chain joins TRBV29-1 to TRBJ2-5; no firm D call. Germline CDR1 and CDR2: SQVTM and ANQGSEA. V shed 4 bases and J shed 2 bases, with 11 bases lying between them. The CDR3 totals 13 residues. CDR3 nucleotide sequence: TGCAGCGTTGGAAGGAACACGCAAGAGACCCAGTACTTC. Encoded protein: CSVGRNTQETQYF.

The V and J genes are TRBV5-1 and TRBJ2-5; 7 nucleotides agree with TRBD1. V was pared by 0 bases and J by 5 bases, with 4 bases of the junction left unmatched. This CDR3 comprises 14 residues. CDR1 is SGHRS, CDR2 YFSETQ, per germline. The CDR3 bases are TGCGCCAGCAGCTTGGGACAGGGTCAGGAGACCCAGTACTTC. Its translation: CASSLGQGQETQYF.

J is TRBJ2-2 and V is TRBV28; TRBD2 agrees at 13 bases. Losses at the gene ends were 6 bases for V and 8 bases for J; bases not matched to a gene: 9. The CDR3 runs 16 residues. CDR1 is MDHEN and CDR2 is SYDVKM in the germline V gene. The CDR3 nucleotides read TGTGCCAGCAGGAAGGGGGGACTAGCGGGGATGGGGGAGCTGTTTTTT. Its protein is CASRKGGLAGMGELFF.

The chain combines TRBV30 with TRBJ1-2; tentatively, D is TRBD1 (5 bases). CDR3 length: 14 amino acids. V lost 0 bases, J lost 2 bases, and 10 bases lay in between. CDR1 GTSNPN and CDR2 SVGIG come from the germline V gene (reference sequence). The CDR3 DNA sequence: TGTGCCTGGAGTGTACGGGGCAGAAACTATGGCTACACCTTC. Translation gives CAWSVRGRNYGYTF.

The table lists this clone with a few counts. The chain joins TRBV18 to TRBJ1-5; the D is unclear. The germline V gene encodes CDR1 KGHSH and CDR2 LQKENI. Trimming stripped 2 bases from V and 3 bases from J, with 17 bases between. The CDR3 extends over 17 amino acids. CDR3 in amino acids: CASSPSREARNNQPQHF. Written as DNA, the CDR3 is TGTGCCAGCTCACCATCCCGGGAGGCGAGGAACAATCAGCCCCAGCATTTT.

CDR3: CATSDNRVSTDTQYF. CDR3 DNA: TGTGCCACCAGTGACAACAGGGTAAGCACAGATACGCAGTATTTT. The J gene is TRBJ2-3, the V gene TRBV24-1, with D possibly matching TRBD1 (6 bases). The germline gives CDR1 KGHDR, CDR2 SFDVKD. V was clipped by 4 bases and J by 0 bases, with 10 bases between them. The CDR3 contains 15 residues.

This clone was observed a handful of times. V usage is TRBV2 and J usage is TRBJ1-2; weak D call: TRBD1 (5 bases). CDR1 and CDR2 from the germline V gene are SNHLY and FYNNEI. The germline V and J ends were trimmed by 2 bases and 4 bases, with 5 bases remaining between them. The CDR3 sequence is 12 residues long. Written as DNA, the CDR3 is TGTGCCAGCAGTGAACAGGGCTATGGCTACACCTTC. This gives the protein CASSEQGYGYTF.

V usage is TRBV19 and J usage is TRBJ2-1, with 10 nucleotides matching TRBD2. Germline CDR1 and CDR2: LNHDA and SQIVND (reference sequence). This CDR3 has 15 amino acids. After removal of 7 bases from V and 4 bases from J, the junction contained 7 bases not matched to a gene. CDR3 nucleotides: TGTGCCAGTACCCATCTAGCGGGAGATTACAATGAGCAGTTCTTC. Amino acid sequence: CASTHLAGDYNEQFF.

This clone was observed a single time. The chain is built from TRBV19 and TRBJ1-4; D uncertain. V was trimmed by 3 bases and J by 2 bases, leaving 13 bases between them. Germline assignment: CDR1 LNHDA and CDR2 SQIVND (reference sequence). This CDR3 is 16 amino acids long. The CDR3 sequence is CASSMAAGYTNEKLFF. The CDR3 nucleotides read TGTGCCAGTAGTATGGCCGCAGGTTATACTAATGAAAAACTGTTTTTT.

This chain uses TRBV6-5 with TRBJ1-3; D unclear. The V and J ends lost 0 bases and 0 bases respectively, with 9 bases between them. The CDR3 contains 16 residues. CDR1 is MNHEY and CDR2 is SVGAGI in the germline V gene. CDR3 amino acids: CASSYSRSSSGNTIYF. CDR3 coding DNA: TGTGCCAGCAGTTACTCCCGCTCGAGCTCTGGAAACACCATATATTTT.

This clone was found once. This chain connects TRBV28 to TRBJ2-7, with TRBD1 as a possible D gene (5 bases). Trimming removed 1 base at V and 7 bases at J, with 11 bases between. The CDR3 loop spans 13 amino acids. Germline loops: CDR1 MDHEN, CDR2 SYDVKM. The CDR3 DNA is TGTGCCAGCAGTTTATTGGGCAGGGCGGAGCAGTACGTC. As protein: CASSLLGRAEQYV.

J is TRBJ2-2 and V is TRBV3-1 (or the pseudogene TRBV3-2); TRBD1 matches at 10 bases. CDR1 is LGHDT and CDR2 is YNNKEL in the germline V gene (reference sequence). The CDR3 sequence is 16 residues long. The junction had 3 bases not matched to a gene; V was cut back by 3 bases and J by 2 bases. CDR3 region: CASSQGTGANTGELFF. CDR3 DNA sequence: TGTGCCAGCAGCCAGGGGACAGGGGCTAACACCGGGGAGCTGTTTTTT.

The J gene is TRBJ2-2, the V gene TRBV6-2 or TRBV6-3; no definite D call. Trimming took off 5 bases at V and 1 base at J, with 8 bases between the two ends. The CDR3 spans 14 residues. CDR1 is MNHEY and CDR2 is SVGEGT in the germline V gene. CDR3 loop: CASSGEVNTGELFF. The CDR3 nucleotides read TGTGCCAGCAGTGGGGAAGTGAACACCGGGGAGCTGTTTTTT.

The gene calls are TRBV21-1 and TRBJ2-3; whether TRBD1, the table's D call, matches the DNA was not checked. TRBV21-1 is a pseudogene locus. This CDR3 is built from 16 residues. This chain's CDR3 is CASSKEARGPTDTQYF. CDR3 in DNA: TGTGCCAGCAGCAAAGAAGCCAGGGGGCCGACAGATACGCAGTATTTT.

The chain couples TRBV3-1 (or the pseudogene TRBV3-2) to TRBJ1-2; 9 bases match TRBD1. CDR3 length: 14 amino acids. CDR1 LGHDT and CDR2 YNNKEL come from the germline V gene (reference sequence). J was trimmed by 2 bases and V by 6 bases; bases with no gene match: 4. The DNA of the CDR3 is TGTGCCAGCAGAGGGACAGGGTGGAACTATGGCTACACCTTC. Protein: CASRGTGWNYGYTF.

This chain joins TRBV18 and TRBJ2-2, with D perhaps matching TRBD1 (5 bases). Trimming shortened V by 3 bases and J by 5 bases, and 10 bases separated the two germline ends. Germline CDR1 is KGHSH and CDR2 is LQKENI. This CDR3 has 14 residues. Here the CDR3 reads CASSPQGLTGELFF. The CDR3 coding sequence is TGTGCCAGCTCACCCCAGGGATTAACCGGGGAGCTGTTTTTT.

V gene TRBV5-1 combines with J gene TRBJ2-5, with D unresolved. CDR3 length equals 14 residues. The V and J ends lost 3 bases and 4 bases respectively, with 13 bases between them. Germline V gene lookup returns CDR1 SGHRS and CDR2 YFSETQ. CDR3 sequence: CASSSMWGRETQYF. The CDR3 DNA follows: TGCGCCAGCAGCTCCATGTGGGGTCGAGAGACCCAGTACTTC. Combining the CDR3 with reference TRBV5-1 and TRBJ2-5 gives the whole variable domain KAGVTQTPRYLIKTRGQQVTLSCSPISGHRSVSWYQQTPGQGLQFLFEYFSETQRNKGNFPGRFSGRQFSNSRSEMNVSTLELGDSALYLCASSSMWGRETQYFGPGTRLLVL.

The chain joins TRBV12-5 to TRBJ2-3; D gene uncertain. Germline V lookup: CDR1 LGHNT, CDR2 FRNRAP. The CDR3 covers 12 residues. Trimming stripped 5 bases from V and 8 bases from J, with 11 bases between. The CDR3 DNA follows: TGTGCTAGTGGTCTCGAGTTAGGTACGCAGTATTTT. It encodes CASGLELGTQYF.

For the CDR3, the DNA is TGTGCCTGGAGTGCCTCGAGGGCCACCGGGGAGCTGTTTTTT. Translation: CAWSASRATGELFF. The J gene is TRBJ2-2, the V gene TRBV30; perhaps TRBD2 as D (5 bases). Germline V gene sequence: CDR1 GTSNPN, CDR2 SVGIG (reference sequence). CDR3 size: 14 residues. Trimming pared 1 base from V and 4 bases from J, leaving 10 bases between. Filled out from reference TRBV30 and TRBJ2-2, the complete variable domain reads SQTIHQWPATLVQPVGSPLSLECTVEGTSNPNLYWYRQAAGRGLQLLFYSVGIGQISSEVPQNLSASRPQDRQFILSSKKLLLSDSGFYLCAWSASRATGELFFGEGSRLTVL.

This clone was seen a few times. This chain uses TRBV19 with TRBJ1-1; 7 bases are a match to TRBD1. The CDR3 has 13 amino acids. Germline CDR1 and CDR2: LNHDA and SQIVND (reference sequence). J gave up 8 bases and V 5 bases, and 8 bases lay outside the gene matches. CDR3 sequence reads: CASSLGGAPEAFF. CDR3 sequence (DNA): TGTGCCAGTAGTCTAGGGGGCGCGCCAGAAGCTTTCTTT.

For the CDR3, the DNA is TGCGCCAGCAGTATATGGGACAGGGTCTACGAGCAGTACGTC. Translating gives CASSIWDRVYEQYV. The chain combines TRBV10-1 with TRBJ2-7; TRBD1 aligns across 9 bases. The CDR3 has 14 residues. Germline values: CDR1 WNHNN, CDR2 SYGVQD (reference sequence). V shed 5 bases and J 3 bases; nucleotides not matched to a gene: 5.

The chain employs TRBV6-5 and TRBJ2-1; D perhaps matches TRBD1 (5 bases). Trimming removed 2 bases at V and 12 bases at J, with 14 bases between. Per germline, CDR1 MNHEY and CDR2 SVGAGI. The CDR3 consists of 13 residues. CDR3 nucleotides: TGTGCCAGCAGTTACCCAACAGGTGGTGGGCAGTTCTTC. Translated: CASSYPTGGGQFF.

As concerns this clone: A junction end diverges from the germline sequence, so it may reflect a read error. The chain uses TRBV28 and TRBJ1-5; tentatively, D is TRBD1 (5 bases). This CDR3 comprises 15 residues. The germline CDR1 and CDR2 sequences are MDHEN and SYDVKM. The CDR3 sequence: CASSLGAFGDQPQHF. The CDR3 nucleotides read TGTGCCAGCAGTTTAGGGGCCTTTGGGGATCAACCCCAGCATTTT.

The chain is built from TRBV28 and TRBJ2-7; TRBD1 matches 7 bases. Unmatched junction bases numbered 7, after V lost 6 bases and J lost 2 bases. The germline V gene encodes CDR1 MDHEN and CDR2 SYDVKM. The CDR3 extends over 14 amino acids. CDR3 protein: CASRKPGQPYEQYV. DNA of the CDR3: TGTGCCAGCAGAAAACCGGGACAGCCCTACGAGCAGTACGTC.

The chain has TRBV5-1 and TRBJ1-1, with D possibly TRBD1 on 5 matching bases. This CDR3 has 14 amino acids. Germline loops: CDR1 SGHRS, CDR2 YFSETQ. Between the trimmed V and J ends, which lost 4 bases and 1 base, there was a span of 11 bases. CDR3 residues: CASSLGPTNTEAFF. DNA of the CDR3: TGCGCCAGCAGCCTGGGACCGACGAACACTGAAGCTTTCTTT.

The genes are TRBV6-2 or TRBV6-3 and TRBJ1-5, with D possibly matching TRBD1 (6 bases). The CDR3 is 14 amino acids. Between the trimmed V and J ends, which lost 6 bases and 7 bases, there was a span of 16 bases. CDR1 MNHEY and CDR2 SVGEGT come from the germline V gene. This CDR3 is CASSHRDTIQPQHF. CDR3 in DNA: TGTGCCAGCAGCCACAGGGATACGATACAGCCCCAGCATTTT.

This chain connects TRBV5-1 to TRBJ1-1; D gene unclear. CDR1 SGHRS and CDR2 YFSETQ come from the germline V gene. The CDR3 length is 15 residues. Trimming took 4 bases from V and 0 from J, leaving 13 bases between them. The CDR3 DNA follows: TGCGCCAGCAGCCCTAGGACCGTTATGAACACTGAAGCTTTCTTT. Translated, it gives CASSPRTVMNTEAFF.

CDR3: CASSLAWGGGNTGELFF. CDR3 DNA sequence: TGTGCCAGCAGCTTAGCGTGGGGAGGGGGGAACACCGGGGAGCTGTTTTTT. V and J are TRBV7-2 and TRBJ2-2; possible D gene TRBD2, 7 bases. The germline gives CDR1 SGHTA, CDR2 FQGNSA. Trimming stripped 0 bases from V and 1 base from J, with 12 bases between. The CDR3 is 17 amino acids.

V usage is TRBV29-1 and J usage is TRBJ2-2; 8 bases are shared with TRBD1. Trimming at V came to 7 bases and at J to 1 base, leaving 8 bases not matched to a gene. The CDR3 covers 15 residues. Germline CDR1 and CDR2: SQVTM and ANQGSEA. CDR3 nucleotides: TGCAGCGCATTAACAGGGGGAGGGAACACCGGGGAGCTGTTTTTT. Translated: CSALTGGGNTGELFF.

The chain is built from TRBV4-1 and TRBJ1-2, with 10 positions matching TRBD1. The ends lost 3 bases at V and 7 bases at J; junction bases unmatched: 5. The CDR3 runs to 14 residues. Germline loops: CDR1 MGHRA, CDR2 YSYEKL. In nucleotides, the CDR3 is TGCGCCAGCAGCCAGACAGGGGGCGCGGGTGGCTACACCTTC. Translation: CASSQTGGAGGYTF.